The 29 T cell receptor beta chains in this list originate from one sample, sequenced in a study of cytomegalovirus exposure and HLA in healthy donors. In the PCR, 60 Vbeta and 13 Jbeta primers were used. Clones were read by immunoSEQ multiplex PCR, and TCRdb kept only the in-frame ones, dropping some. The sample contains under 200,000 clones, less than 90% of which appear only once. What was sequenced was PBMCs. These receptors were taken from a woman in her twenties or thirties in good health and CMV-seronegative.

This sequence joins TRBV11-3 and TRBJ2-3, with 8 bases matching TRBD1. The CDR3 spans 15 residues. J gave up 0 bases and V 2 bases, and 1 base lay outside the gene matches. Germline CDR1 SGHNT, CDR2 YENEEA. CDR3 in amino acids: CASSLRTGSTDTQYF. CDR3 DNA: TGTGCCAGCAGCTTACGGACAGGGAGCACAGATACGCAGTATTTT. The variable domain in full, completed from reference TRBV11-3 and TRBJ2-3, reads EAGVVQSPRYKIIEKKQPVAFWCNPISGHNTLYWYLQNLGQGPELLIRYENEEAVDDSQLPKDRFSAERLKGVDSTLKIQPAELGDSAVYLCASSLRTGSTDTQYFGPGTRLTVL.

J is TRBJ2-1 and V is TRBV11-1; 9 bases are shared with TRBD1. The CDR3 covers 15 residues. V trimming: 4 bases; J trimming: 0 bases; junction bases outside the gene matches: 1. Germline assignment: CDR1 SGHAT and CDR2 FQDESV (reference sequence). DNA for the CDR3: TGTGCCAGCAGCTCGGGACAGGGCTCCTACAATGAGCAGTTCTTC. Translating it yields CASSSGQGSYNEQFF.

The V gene is TRBV2, the J gene TRBJ2-7; 7 nucleotides agree with TRBD1. CDR1 is SNHLY and CDR2 is FYNNEI in the germline V gene. J gave up 6 bases and V 3 bases, and 8 bases lay outside the gene matches. This CDR3 contains 14 residues. Written as DNA, the CDR3 is TGTGCCAGCAGTGACTTTCTAGGGACAGTCGAGCAGTACTTC. This encodes CASSDFLGTVEQYF.

Notes on this clone: Other DNA sequences within the sample encode an identical CDR3. V and J are TRBV7-2 and TRBJ2-5, with unresolved D. Germline V gene data show CDR1 as SGHTA and CDR2 as FQGNSA. The CDR3 has 13 amino acids. V shed 1 base and J shed 2 bases, with 5 bases lying between them. CDR3 in amino acids: CASSLVLQETQYF. CDR3 in DNA: TGTGCCAGCAGCTTAGTACTTCAAGAGACCCAGTACTTC.

CDR3 region: CASSGTANTEAFF. The CDR3 nucleotides read TGTGCCAGCAGTGGGACAGCAAACACTGAAGCTTTCTTT. The chain employs TRBV2 and TRBJ1-1; TRBD1 might be the D (6 bases). The V end was cut by 4 bases, the J end by 2 bases, with 8 bases between. The length of the CDR3 is 13 residues. From germline, CDR1 is SNHLY and CDR2 FYNNEI.

The chain joins TRBV27 to TRBJ2-1, with 8 bases aligning to TRBD1. The germline gives CDR1 MNHEY, CDR2 SMNVEV (reference sequence). The CDR3 runs to 13 residues. The V and J ends lost 5 bases and 15 bases, in that order; junction bases with no gene match: 12. The CDR3 bases are TGTGCCAGCAGTCTAACCCGAGGACAGGGTGGGTTCTTC. As protein: CASSLTRGQGGFF.

The chain joins TRBV11-3 to TRBJ2-3, with D perhaps matching TRBD2 (5 bases). The germline V and J ends were trimmed by 3 bases and 2 bases, with 6 bases remaining between them. Germline lookup yields CDR1 SGHNT and CDR2 YENEEA. This CDR3 has 13 amino acids. CDR3 in DNA: TGTGCCAGCAGCTTGAGGGTCACAGATACGCAGTATTTT. This codes for CASSLRVTDTQYF. Full variable domain (outside the CDR3, taken from reference TRBV11-3 and TRBJ2-3): EAGVVQSPRYKIIEKKQPVAFWCNPISGHNTLYWYLQNLGQGPELLIRYENEEAVDDSQLPKDRFSAERLKGVDSTLKIQPAELGDSAVYLCASSLRVTDTQYFGPGTRLTVL.

DNA of the CDR3: TGTGCCAGCAGCACAGGGACTAGCGGGAGCACCGGGGAGCTGTTTTTT. It yields the protein CASSTGTSGSTGELFF. The J gene is TRBJ2-2, the V gene TRBV5-4; the match to TRBD2 covers 14 bases. The CDR3 totals 16 residues. Germline CDR1 SGHNT, CDR2 YYREEE (reference sequence). Trimming removed 4 bases from V and 4 bases from J; junction bases left unmatched: 3.

The CDR3 is CASSYSRADTQYF. The CDR3 DNA reads as TGTGCCAGCAGTTACAGCAGGGCAGATACGCAGTATTTT. The chain joins TRBV6-5 to TRBJ2-3; perhaps TRBD1 as D (5 bases). The germline gives CDR1 MNHEY, CDR2 SVGAGI. Deletions cut 2 bases from V and 4 bases from J, with 7 bases between. The CDR3 totals 13 residues.

J is TRBJ2-2 and V is TRBV9, with TRBD2 as a possible D gene (5 bases). The V end lost 1 base, the J end lost 1 base, and 5 bases lay between the germline ends. CDR1 is SGDLS and CDR2 is YYNGEE in the germline V gene. This CDR3 is 14 amino acids long. The CDR3 protein is CASSVSGNTGELFF. The CDR3 nucleotides are TGTGCCAGCAGCGTAAGCGGGAACACCGGGGAGCTGTTTTTT.

The rearrangement joins TRBV28 to TRBJ2-5; weak D call: TRBD1 (6 bases). The CDR3 is 13 amino acids. From germline, CDR1 is MDHEN and CDR2 SYDVKM. V was cut by 6 bases and J by 5 bases, with 13 bases left in between. The CDR3 is CASRATGLETQYF. In nucleotides, the CDR3 is TGTGCCAGCAGAGCCACAGGGCTGGAGACCCAGTACTTC.

CDR3 sequence (DNA): TGTGCCAGCAGTGCGGGACAGGGGGACTATCAGCCCCAGCATTTT. It yields the protein CASSAGQGDYQPQHF. The chain uses TRBV2 and TRBJ1-5, with 11 bases that match TRBD1. The CDR3 runs to 15 residues. Germline V gives CDR1 SNHLY, CDR2 FYNNEI. Trimming at V came to 4 bases and at J to 5 bases, leaving 4 bases not matched to a gene.

The J gene is TRBJ2-7, the V gene TRBV18; the D gene is possibly TRBD1 (7 bases). The CDR3 sequence is 14 residues long. Trimming took 0 bases from V and 7 from J, leaving 13 bases between them. Germline-derived CDR1 and CDR2 are KGHSH and LQKENI. The CDR3 DNA reads TGTGCCAGCTCACCACCGCAGGGGGGCGGAGAGCAGTACTTC. Residues: CASSPPQGGGEQYF.

The V gene is TRBV19, the J gene TRBJ2-7; 7 bases agree with TRBD2. Trimming removed 2 bases from V and 0 bases from J; junction bases left unmatched: 7. Germline V CDR1 and CDR2: LNHDA, SQIVND (reference sequence). The CDR3 runs to 16 residues. In nucleotides, the CDR3 is TGTGCCAGTAGTATAACGGTAGCGGGCTTCTCCTACGAGCAGTACTTC. This sequence encodes CASSITVAGFSYEQYF.

J is TRBJ2-2 and V is TRBV5-1; the D is unclear. Germline lookup yields CDR1 SGHRS and CDR2 YFSETQ. The V end was cut by 7 bases, the J end by 2 bases, with 12 bases between. The CDR3 totals 14 residues. The CDR3 coding sequence is TGCGCCAGCGCCCAAGACACCAACACCGGGGAGCTGTTTTTT. Translated: CASAQDTNTGELFF.

The chain carries TRBV27 and TRBJ2-2, with a possible D match to TRBD1 (5 bases). The CDR3 has 15 residues. Germline lookup yields CDR1 MNHEY and CDR2 SMNVEV (reference sequence). With 3 bases removed from V and 1 base from J, the gap between germline ends came to 9 bases. The CDR3 loop reads CASSLRTQNTGELFF. In DNA, the CDR3 is TGTGCCAGCAGTTTGAGGACACAGAACACCGGGGAGCTGTTTTTT.

A single count supports this clone. The sample contains more than one DNA sequence encoding this CDR3. The chain combines TRBV5-1 with TRBJ2-3, with 14 bases that match TRBD2. V was clipped by 3 bases and J by 0 bases; unmatched bases: 3. Germline loops: CDR1 SGHRS, CDR2 YFSETQ. This CDR3 is 17 amino acids long. The CDR3 spells CASSSGLAGASTDTQYF. For the CDR3, the DNA is TGCGCCAGCAGCTCGGGACTAGCGGGGGCCAGCACAGATACGCAGTATTTT.

The chain combines TRBV4-1 with TRBJ1-5; the D gene is possibly TRBD1 (5 bases). V was pared by 2 bases and J by 3 bases, with 11 bases between. This CDR3 is 15 amino acids long. CDR1 MGHRA and CDR2 YSYEKL come from the germline V gene. CDR3 bases: TGCGCCAGCAGCCAACAGACAGAATACAATCAGCCCCAGCATTTT. Protein product: CASSQQTEYNQPQHF.

This chain links TRBV5-1 with TRBJ2-1; no firm D call. The length of the CDR3 is 16 residues. Germline V gene lookup returns CDR1 SGHRS and CDR2 YFSETQ. Trimming left V 7 bases short and J 0 bases short, with 17 bases between. The CDR3 reads CASEDGPGSSYNEQFF. The CDR3 DNA follows: TGCGCCAGCGAAGATGGTCCGGGTAGCTCCTACAATGAGCAGTTCTTC.

The CDR3 loop is CASSLSPSQGETEAFF. CDR3 nucleotide sequence: TGCGCCAGCAGCCTCAGCCCTTCTCAGGGGGAAACTGAAGCTTTCTTT. The chain joins TRBV4-1 to TRBJ1-1; 7 bases fit TRBD1. After removal of 4 bases from V and 5 bases from J, the junction contained 13 bases not matched to a gene. Looked up from germline, CDR1 is MGHRA and CDR2 is YSYEKL. CDR3 length: 16 residues.

V and J are TRBV6-6 and TRBJ1-5; D is unresolved. The CDR3 runs to 13 residues. Trimming pared 4 bases from V and 5 bases from J, leaving 9 bases between. Germline CDR1 MNHNY, CDR2 SVGAGI (reference sequence). CDR3 amino acids: CASSSKLDQPQHF. As DNA, the CDR3 is TGTGCCAGCAGTTCTAAATTAGATCAGCCCCAGCATTTT.

The chain links TRBV28 to TRBJ2-5; D uncertain. Per germline, CDR1 MDHEN and CDR2 SYDVKM. V gave up 5 bases and J gave up 9 bases, with 10 bases separating them. There are 11 residues in the CDR3. In DNA form, the CDR3 reads TGTGCCAGCAGTGTTGAAGCTGCCCAGTACTTC. Protein product: CASSVEAAQYF.

The gene calls are TRBV29-1 and TRBJ2-5; D is undetermined. This CDR3 contains 14 residues. Germline loops: CDR1 SQVTM, CDR2 ANQGSEA. V gave up 1 base and J gave up 1 base, with 10 bases separating them. The CDR3, as DNA: TGCAGCGTTGAAGCTCTAAAGCGCCAAGAGACCCAGTACTTC. Amino acids: CSVEALKRQETQYF.

V and J are TRBV27 and TRBJ2-1, with 7 bases aligning to TRBD1. This CDR3 has 15 amino acids. Trimming at V came to 3 bases and at J to 7 bases, leaving 9 bases not matched to a gene. Germline CDR1 reads MNHEY; CDR2 reads SMNVEV (reference sequence). The CDR3 DNA reads as TGTGCCAGCAGTTTTGTCCCGACAGGGTGGAATGAGCAGTTCTTC. Amino acids: CASSFVPTGWNEQFF.

The V call is TRBV30, the J call TRBJ2-1; 12 bases map to TRBD2. The CDR3 runs 16 residues. Trimming removed 2 bases from V and 4 bases from J; junction bases left unmatched: 6. CDR1 and CDR2 from the germline V gene are GTSNPN and SVGIG (reference sequence). The CDR3 DNA is TGTGCCTGGAGTTCCTTAACTAGCGGGGGGTACAATGAGCAGTTCTTC. This encodes CAWSSLTSGGYNEQFF.

The V gene is TRBV7-2, the J gene TRBJ2-7; D is perhaps TRBD1 (5 bases). The germline gives CDR1 SGHTA, CDR2 FQGNSA. This CDR3 contains 15 residues. Deletions cut 2 bases from V and 3 bases from J, with 14 bases between. CDR3 amino acids: CASSLIDSEFYEQYF. CDR3 coding DNA: TGTGCCAGCAGCTTAATCGACAGTGAGTTCTACGAGCAGTACTTC.

The chain is built from TRBV7-3 and TRBJ2-1; D unclear. Trimming stripped 1 base from V and 4 bases from J, with 5 bases between. The germline V gene has CDR1 SGHTA and CDR2 FQGTGA. There are 13 residues in the CDR3. The CDR3 sequence is CASSLNRYNEQFF. In nucleotides, the CDR3 is TGTGCCAGCAGCTTAAACCGGTACAATGAGCAGTTCTTC.

The chain links TRBV5-1 to TRBJ2-1, with D tentatively TRBD1 (5 bases). The CDR3 loop spans 15 amino acids. Trimming stripped 1 base from V and 6 bases from J, with 14 bases between. The germline gives CDR1 SGHRS, CDR2 YFSETQ. The DNA for the CDR3 is TGCGCCAGCAGCTTGTTTCTCGGGCAGGGCAATGAGCAGTTCTTC. Its protein is CASSLFLGQGNEQFF.

The chain has TRBV18 and TRBJ2-5; TRBD2 matches 10 bases. The DNA matches TRBJ2-7 better at its end, which makes the J call doubtful. Germline CDR1 reads KGHSH; CDR2 reads LQKENI. The CDR3 totals 15 residues. This CDR3 reads CASSPRTSGVHEQYF. The CDR3 DNA reads as TGTGCCAGCTCACCACGCACTAGCGGGGTTCACGAGCAGTACTTC.